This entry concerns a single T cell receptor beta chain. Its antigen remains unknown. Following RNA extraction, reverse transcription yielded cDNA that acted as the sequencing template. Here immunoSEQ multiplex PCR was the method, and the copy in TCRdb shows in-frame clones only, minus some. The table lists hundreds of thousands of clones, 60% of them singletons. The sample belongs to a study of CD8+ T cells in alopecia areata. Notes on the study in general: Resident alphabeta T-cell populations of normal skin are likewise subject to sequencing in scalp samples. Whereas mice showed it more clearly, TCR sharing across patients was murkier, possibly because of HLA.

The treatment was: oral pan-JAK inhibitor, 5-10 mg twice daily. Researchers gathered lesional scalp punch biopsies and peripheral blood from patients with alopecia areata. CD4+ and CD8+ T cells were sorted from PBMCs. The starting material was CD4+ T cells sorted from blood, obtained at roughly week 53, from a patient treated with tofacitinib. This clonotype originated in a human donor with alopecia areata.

The CDR3 DNA follows: TGTGCCAGCAGCTTAGCTGAGAACACTGAAGCTTTCTTT. Its protein is CASSLAENTEAFF. V and J are TRBV7-8 and TRBJ1-1; D ambiguous. Germline V gene sequence: CDR1 SGHVS, CDR2 FQNEAQ. The CDR3 sequence is 13 residues long. The germline V and J ends were trimmed by 0 bases and 1 base, with 3 bases remaining between them.